The 16 T cell receptor beta chains in this list originate from one sample, sequenced in a study of glioma-infiltrating T cells. Using RNA template, CDR3s of TCR alpha and beta were amplified with iRepertoire arm-PCR. MiXCR, run by TCRdb on the multiplex PCR reads, gives a single entry per CDR3 protein. The sample yields about 130,000 distinct CDR3 sequences, approximately 24% seen once. What was sequenced was glioma tissue, nonneoplastic brain tissue, or PBMCs (not recorded which). These receptors came from a human donor with low-grade glioma or glioblastoma, undergoing nonglioma brain surgery, or in good health (not recorded which).

Worth noting for this clonotype: Sequence at one end of the junction differs from germline and may be a read error. The chain couples TRBV19 to TRBJ2-5; D is unclear. The CDR3 is made up of 13 amino acids. Germline CDR1 reads LNHDA; CDR2 reads SQIVND (reference sequence). The CDR3 DNA reads as TGTGCCAGTAGCCCCACCAAACAAGAGGCCCAGTACTTC. This codes for CASSPTKQEAQYF.

In its sample, this clonotype was seen a few times. This chain connects TRBV16 to TRBJ1-1; no firm D call. The CDR3 has 13 residues. V lost 0 bases and J 0 bases, leaving 2 bases between the germline ends. From germline, CDR1 is KGHSY and CDR2 FQNENV. Written as DNA, the CDR3 is TGTGCCAGCAGCCAATCCGTGAACACTGAAGCTTTCTTT. Protein product: CASSQSVNTEAFF.

V usage is TRBV10-3 and J usage is TRBJ1-1; tentatively, D is TRBD1 (5 bases). Trimming removed 8 bases at V and 3 bases at J, with 22 bases between. The CDR3 contains 16 residues. The germline V gene encodes CDR1 ENHRY and CDR2 SYGVKD. The CDR3 spells CAIQSNQGRGDTEAFF. For the CDR3, the DNA is TGTGCCATCCAAAGTAACCAGGGAAGGGGTGACACTGAAGCTTTCTTT.

The chain couples TRBV6-5 to TRBJ2-2; the D is unclear. Trimming left V 0 bases short and J 0 bases short, with 8 bases between. Per germline, CDR1 MNHEY and CDR2 SVGAGI. The CDR3 spans 16 residues. The CDR3 DNA follows: TGTGCCAGCAGTTACTCGGGAAATACGAACACCGGGGAGCTGTTTTTT. Protein: CASSYSGNTNTGELFF.

This chain connects TRBV2 to TRBJ2-1; D uncertain. CDR3 length equals 15 residues. The germline gives CDR1 SNHLY, CDR2 FYNNEI. V was pared by 8 bases and J by 3 bases, with 17 bases between. This chain's CDR3 is CASGRTGGFYNEQFF. The CDR3 coding sequence is TGTGCCAGCGGTAGGACGGGCGGTTTCTACAATGAGCAGTTCTTC.

Ten or more counts support this clonotype. The chain employs TRBV28 and TRBJ1-5; D remains ambiguous. With 6 bases removed from V and 0 bases from J, the gap between germline ends came to 12 bases. CDR3 size: 15 residues. Germline V gene lookup returns CDR1 MDHEN and CDR2 SYDVKM. CDR3 in DNA: TGTGCCAGCAGAAAAGGAGTCGGTAGCAATCAGCCCCAGCATTTT. Translation: CASRKGVGSNQPQHF. Full variable domain (rest looked up from reference TRBV28 and TRBJ1-5): DVKVTQSSRYLVKRTGEKVFLECVQDMDHENMFWYRQDPGLGLRLIYFSYDVKMKEKGDIPEGYSVSREKKERFSLILESASTNQTSMYLCASRKGVGSNQPQHFGDGTRLSIL.

A few counts support this clonotype. The chain combines TRBV7-9 with TRBJ1-5, with TRBD1 as a possible D gene (6 bases). CDR3 length: 13 residues. Germline lookup yields CDR1 SEHNR and CDR2 FQNEAQ (reference sequence). The ends were cut back, 3 bases at V and 7 bases at J, with 10 bases in the middle. CDR3 nucleotides: TGTGCCAGCAGCTTTAGGGGGGCGCAGCCCCAGCATTTT. Translated, it gives CASSFRGAQPQHF.

The chain is built from TRBV2 and TRBJ1-1, with TRBD1 identical over 10 bases. V was clipped by 0 bases and J by 5 bases; unmatched bases: 6. Germline values: CDR1 SNHLY, CDR2 FYNNEI. The CDR3 runs to 16 residues. This chain's CDR3 is CASSEAVVGQGTEAFF. CDR3 in DNA: TGTGCCAGCAGTGAAGCGGTGGTGGGACAGGGGACTGAAGCTTTCTTT.

The V and J genes are TRBV7-9 and TRBJ1-2; possibly TRBD1 for D (6 bases). There are 15 residues in the CDR3. Germline V gives CDR1 SEHNR, CDR2 FQNEAQ (reference sequence). Trimming stripped 4 bases from V and 0 bases from J, with 12 bases between. CDR3 loop: CASSSVGTPNYGYTF. The CDR3 DNA reads TGTGCCAGCAGCTCGGTGGGGACACCTAACTATGGCTACACCTTC. Full variable domain (missing parts from reference TRBV7-9 and TRBJ1-2): DTGVSQNPRHKITKRGQNVTFRCDPISEHNRLYWYRQTLGQGPEFLTYFQNEAQLEKSRLLSDRFSAERPKGSFSTLEIQRTEQGDSAMYLCASSSVGTPNYGYTFGSGTRLTVV.

This clonotype has a count of ten or more. J is TRBJ1-1 and V is TRBV14; 7 nucleotides agree with TRBD1. The CDR3 extends over 13 amino acids. Trimming removed 5 bases from V and 4 bases from J; junction bases left unmatched: 4. CDR1 and CDR2 (germline): SGHDN, FVKESK. CDR3 in amino acids: CASSTQGGTEAFF. The CDR3 DNA is TGTGCCAGCAGCACCCAGGGGGGCACTGAAGCTTTCTTT.

This chain uses TRBV7-9 with TRBJ1-1; possible D gene TRBD1, 6 bases. CDR1 is SEHNR, CDR2 FQNEAQ, per germline (reference sequence). The CDR3 covers 14 residues. V was shortened by 11 bases and J by 1 base, with 17 bases between the two germline ends. CDR3 region: CAGESQGTNTEAFF. CDR3 in DNA: TGTGCCGGCGAATCGCAGGGGACGAACACTGAAGCTTTCTTT.

The chain carries TRBV3-1 and TRBJ1-5; D is ambiguous. Trimming removed 1 base at V and 0 bases at J, with 7 bases between. CDR1 and CDR2 (germline): LGHDT, YNNKEL (reference sequence). The CDR3 length is 15 residues. In DNA, the CDR3 is TGTGCCAGCAGCCAAGGAGGGAGTAGCAATCAGCCCCAGCATTTT. Translating gives CASSQGGSSNQPQHF.

V usage is TRBV2 and J usage is TRBJ2-5; no clear D. CDR1 SNHLY and CDR2 FYNNEI come from the germline V gene. The V gene lost 6 bases and the J gene lost 5 bases, with 7 bases spanning the gap. This CDR3 region has 11 residues. CDR3 bases: TGTGCCAGCAGGGATTTGGAGACCCAGTACTTC. Amino acids: CASRDLETQYF.

The chain employs TRBV7-9 and TRBJ1-4; D perhaps matches TRBD1 (5 bases). The CDR3 runs 15 residues. Deletions cut 5 bases from V and 7 bases from J, with 17 bases between. Germline assignment: CDR1 SEHNR and CDR2 FQNEAQ (reference sequence). This CDR3 is CASSIGLGTAEKLFF. CDR3 sequence (DNA): TGTGCCAGCAGCATAGGCTTGGGGACCGCTGAAAAACTGTTTTTT. Supplemented by reference TRBV7-9 and TRBJ1-4, the full variable domain reads DTGVSQNPRHKITKRGQNVTFRCDPISEHNRLYWYRQTLGQGPEFLTYFQNEAQLEKSRLLSDRFSAERPKGSFSTLEIQRTEQGDSAMYLCASSIGLGTAEKLFFGSGTQLSVL.

This clonotype was detected ten times or more. The gene calls are TRBV27 and TRBJ1-6, with 8 bases that match TRBD1. Trimming cost V 2 bases and J 5 bases; bases outside gene matches: 2. In germline, CDR1 is MNHEY, CDR2 SMNVEV (reference sequence). This CDR3 comprises 15 residues. The CDR3: CASSLTGGHNSPLHF. In DNA form, the CDR3 reads TGTGCCAGCAGTTTAACAGGGGGGCATAATTCACCCCTCCACTTT.

A note on this clonotype: Its ends do not fully match the called genes, so a read error is possible. The V call is TRBV5-1, the J call TRBJ1-1, with 7 bases matching TRBD1. CDR3 size: 11 residues. Germline V lookup: CDR1 SGHRS, CDR2 YFSETQ. In nucleotides, the CDR3 is TGCGCCAGCAGCTCAACAGGGGAAGCTTCCTTT. Protein: CASSSTGEASF.